The clone carrying this T cell receptor beta chain has ten or more counts. Its antigen is undetermined. TCRdb re-called the 5' RACE reads through MiXCR, storing one row per CDR3 protein. This sample has about 800,000 distinct CDR3 sequences, with around 11% found just once. This specimen comes from a study of CD8 T cells in ankylosing spondylitis. Trimming removed 0 bases from V and 5 bases from J, with 8 bases in between. The CDR3 consists of 14 residues. CDR1 is SGHDT, CDR2 YYEEEE, per germline. Study-wide results and limits: Ankylosing spondylitis blood appeared to carry a characteristic TCR beta motif of roughly 8 highly homologous variants.

The source is a male donor with ankylosing spondylitis. What was sequenced was blood, either unsorted or a sorted T cell fraction (not recorded which). J is TRBJ2-2 and V is TRBV5-6; D is uncertain. CDR3 sequence: CASSLGLSTGELFF. As DNA, the CDR3 is TGTGCCAGCAGCTTGGGACTCTCGACCGGGGAGCTGTTTTTT.